These 20 T cell receptor delta chains were sequenced from one sample in a study of γδ T cells in repeated Plasmodium falciparum infection. TCRdb re-analyzed the multiplex PCR reads via CATT. The table has around 89,000 delta-chain clones, roughly 1.4% seen once; the top ten hold under 9.5%. Bulk repertoires came from Vgamma9/Vdelta2+ or Vdelta2-negative gammadelta T cells flow-sorted from PBMC. The source material was gamma-delta T cells from blood. These receptors were taken from a pool of human donors (malaria-infected and uninfected, not separated).

This clone was counted only a few times. With only one base between it and a far larger clone, this is likely a read error. The DNA is omitted, as the CDR3 cannot be located on it reliably, and the CDR3 follows TCRdb's listing. The sample carries other DNA sequences with the same CDR3. The V gene is TRDV1, but the J gene lacks a call; the table calls TRDD3, which could not be checked here. The CDR3 has 16 residues if both end residues are counted. Germline CDR1 reads TSWWSYY; CDR2 reads QGS. The CDR3 loop reads CALGGEGYSCTDKLIF.

Only a few counts were recorded for this clone. Translating this DNA gives a protein that differs at residue 12 from the TCRdb one, which belongs to a much larger clone; a read error is likely, and the protein shown is this translation. This chain joins TRDV1 and TRDJ3, with a tentative D call TRDD3 (7 bases). Germline lookup yields CDR1 TSWWSYY and CDR2 QGS. The CDR3 runs 24 residues. The DNA of the CDR3 is TGTGCTCTTGGGGAAAGGCCCTACCTTCCAACTGAGGGATACTTCTCCTGTGACACCCGACAGATGTTTTTC. This sequence encodes CALGERPYLPTEGYFSCDTRQMFF.

The table lists this clone with a few counts. Possible read error: a much larger clone is one base away. CDR3: CACDTVSWGSVKYYTDKLIF. The CDR3 nucleotides read TGTGCCTGTGACACCGTGTCATGGGGATCGGTGAAATACTACACCGATAAACTCATCTTT. This chain connects TRDV2 to TRDJ1; tentatively, D is TRDD1 or TRDD3 (6 bases each). The J gene, left out of TCRdb, was set here by checking the DNA against germline. The germline gives CDR1 GEAIGNYY, CDR2 EKD. The CDR3 sequence is 20 residues long. The V and J ends lost 0 bases and 0 bases respectively, with 25 bases between them.

This clone was observed a few times. TCRdb assigns this DNA the protein of a much larger clone, which departs from its translation at residue 3; this likely reflects a read error, and the protein shown comes from translating the DNA. The V gene is TRDV2, the J gene TRDJ1, with TRDD3 matching 10 bases. The J gene, missing from TCRdb, was assigned here through DNA to germline matching. This CDR3 is built from 23 residues. Trimming took 9 bases from V and 1 from J; bases not matched to a gene: 34. Germline CDR1 is GEAIGNYY and CDR2 is EKD. In nucleotides, the CDR3 is TGTGCCCGTGGCAAACACTTCCTAATGAGGGGGATACGCTCCCGGGGTTGCACCGATAAACTCATCTTT. Translating it yields CARGKHFLMRGIRSRGCTDKLIF.

In this sample, this clone turned up a few times. This likely traces to a read error, being one base from a far larger clone. Other nucleotide sequences in the sample specify the same CDR3. The genes are TRDV2 and TRDJ2; 7 positions agree with TRDD3. The J gene, not given by TCRdb, was assigned here from a germline match of the nucleotide sequence. The CDR3 is 16 residues long. The germline V gene has CDR1 GEAIGNYY and CDR2 EKD. The ends lost 3 bases at V and 2 bases at J; junction bases unmatched: 8. This CDR3 reads CACDGVGDSLTAQLFF. CDR3 bases: TGTGCCTGTGACGGAGTGGGGGACTCCTTGACAGCACAACTCTTCTTT.

With respect to this clone: The TCRdb record carries a much larger clone's protein, which differs from this DNA's translation at residue 12; a read error is the likely cause, and the protein listed here is the DNA translation. The genes are TRDV2 and TRDJ1, with 7 bases matching TRDD3. Germline trimming cut 4 bases from V and 0 bases from J; bases unmatched to any gene: 19. Germline lookup yields CDR1 GEAIGNYY and CDR2 EKD. CDR3 length: 19 amino acids. DNA for the CDR3: TGTGCCTGTGATCCCGTACTGGGGCAAAGATTGAGGTACACCGATAAACTCATCTTT. Amino acids: CACDPVLGQRLRYTDKLIF.

This clone has a handful of counts. A far more abundant clone sits one base away, making this likely a read error. Other DNA sequences in this specimen translate into the identical CDR3. The chain recombines TRDV2 with TRDJ3; a possible D gene is TRDD3 (5 bases). In the absence of a J gene in TCRdb, the DNA was matched to germline to assign it here. The CDR3 spans 19 residues. CDR1 and CDR2 from the germline V gene are GEAIGNYY and EKD. The CDR3 DNA follows: TGTGCCTGTGACACCGCGGGGGGCCCAAGCTCCTGGGACACGCGACAGATGTTTTTC. This sequence encodes CACDTAGGPSSWDTRQMFF.

This clone came up many times. The chain links TRDV1 to TRDJ1, with TRDD3 matching over 11 bases. The CDR3 length is 20 residues. Germline values: CDR1 TSWWSYY, CDR2 QGS. Losses at the gene ends were 5 bases for V and 2 bases for J; bases not matched to a gene: 19. In DNA form, the CDR3 reads TGTGCTCTTGGGCCAACTTCCCCTGGGGGATACTATATTAGGACCGATAAACTCATCTTT. Residues: CALGPTSPGGYYIRTDKLIF.

Ten or more counts support this clone. The rearrangement uses TRDV1 and TRDJ1; TRDD3 aligns across 10 bases. Trimming cost V 3 bases and J 0 bases; bases outside gene matches: 22. The CDR3 is made up of 22 amino acids. Looked up from germline, CDR1 is TSWWSYY and CDR2 is QGS. The CDR3 protein is CALGEPGILTPLGDSYTDKLIF. CDR3 in DNA: TGTGCTCTTGGGGAGCCAGGAATCCTCACCCCTCTGGGGGATAGTTACACCGATAAACTCATCTTT.

As regards this clone: TCRdb lists the protein of a much larger clone for this DNA, which differs at residues 5 and 8, so this is likely a read error; the protein given here is translated from the DNA itself. The rearrangement joins TRDV1 to TRDJ1; no definite D call. The CDR3 is 12 amino acids. The V and J ends lost 4 bases and 5 bases respectively, with 8 bases between them. The germline CDR1 and CDR2 sequences are TSWWSYY and QGS. For the CDR3, the DNA is TGTGCTCTTGGGGTATTGCGGGATAAACTCATCTTT. Translated, it gives CALGVLRDKLIF.

On this clone: TCRdb attributes to this sequence the protein of a much larger clone, which differs from the DNA translation at residue 4; a read error is likely, and the protein displayed is translated from the DNA. CDR3 protein: CACGTRGVMGKETDKLIF. The CDR3 DNA is TGTGCCTGTGGCACTCGCGGGGTGATGGGGAAGGAGACCGATAAACTCATCTTT. The chain has TRDV2 and TRDJ1; possible D gene TRDD3, 5 bases. This CDR3 is 18 amino acids long. The germline gives CDR1 GEAIGNYY, CDR2 EKD. The germline V and J ends were trimmed by 5 bases and 2 bases, with 26 bases remaining between them.

Only a few counts were recorded for this clone. A far larger clone is just one base off, so this is likely a read error. Different DNA sequences within this sample yield the same CDR3. This rearrangement joins TRDV2 to TRDJ1, with D maybe TRDD3 (6 bases). Germline V gene sequence: CDR1 GEAIGNYY, CDR2 EKD. The CDR3 runs to 18 residues. The CDR3 spells CACDTVYRGGRDTDKLIF. CDR3 in DNA: TGTGCCTGTGACACCGTTTACCGTGGGGGGAGAGACACCGATAAGCTCATCTTT.

Regarding this clone: A single base is all that separates this from a far larger clone, so a read error is likely. J is TRDJ2 and V is TRDV2; D might be TRDD3 (5 bases). TCRdb leaves out the J gene; it was filled in here by matching the DNA to germline. V gave up 3 bases and J gave up 8 bases, with 18 bases separating them. The CDR3 contains 15 residues. From germline, CDR1 is GEAIGNYY and CDR2 EKD. The CDR3 sequence: CACDPLEGVTAQLFF. CDR3 nucleotides: TGTGCCTGTGACCCCCTAGAGGGGGTAACGGCACAACTCTTCTTT.

Comment on this clone: This likely came from a read error, as a far larger clone is one base away. This same CDR3 is encoded by further DNA sequences in the sample. The J gene went uncalled, whereas the V gene is TRDV1; TRDD3 is the table's D call and was not checked against the DNA. Per the germline V gene, CDR1 is TSWWSYY and CDR2 is QGS. The CDR3 length is 16 residues. The CDR3 spells CALGLTGGSTPDKLIF. As DNA, the CDR3 is TGTGCTCTTGGCCTTACCGGGGGATCTACACCCGATAAACTCATCTTC.

This clone was seen ten or more times. For this DNA, TCRdb reports the protein of a much larger clone, which diverges at residue 4, most likely from a read error; the protein presented here is translated directly from the DNA. The chain has TRDV2 and TRDJ3; 9 bases line up with TRDD3. In germline, CDR1 is GEAIGNYY, CDR2 EKD. The CDR3 contains 17 residues. Trimming took 5 bases from V and 1 from J; bases not matched to a gene: 5. The CDR3 loop is CACVSTGGSWDTRQMFF. In DNA, the CDR3 is TGTGCCTGTGTCTCTACTGGGGGATCCTGGGACACCCGACAGATGTTTTTC.

A remark on this clone: TCRdb's protein, taken from a much larger clone, differs from this DNA's translation at residue 3, likely owing to a read error; the protein displayed comes from the DNA. This chain links TRDV1 with TRDJ1, with 8 nucleotides matching TRDD3. Because TCRdb records no J gene, it was assigned here through a match of the DNA to germline. The CDR3 sequence is 19 residues long. In germline, CDR1 is TSWWSYY, CDR2 QGS. CDR3 sequence reads: CAPGELVSVVLGDTDKLIF. In nucleotides, the CDR3 is TGTGCTCCTGGGGAACTAGTATCCGTTGTACTGGGGGACACCGATAAACTCATCTTT.

This clone was found a few times. TCRdb's entry gives the protein of a much larger clone, which mismatches this DNA's translation at residue 8, likely from a read error; the protein reported here is translated from the DNA. This chain joins TRDV1 and TRDJ1; D is undetermined. Germline matching of the DNA provided the J gene here, since TCRdb leaves it blank. The CDR3 contains 15 residues. Trimming stripped 5 bases from V and 4 bases from J, with 17 bases between. Germline V CDR1 and CDR2: TSWWSYY, QGS. Here the CDR3 reads CALGLIYPHRDKLIF. CDR3 DNA: TGTGCTCTTGGGTTAATCTACCCCCACCGCGATAAACTCATCTTT.

Comments on this clone: The TCRdb protein, from a much larger clone, departs from this DNA's translation at residue 8, likely by read error; the protein shown derives from the DNA. The chain uses TRDV1 and TRDJ3, with D perhaps TRDD3 (5 bases). The germline gives CDR1 TSWWSYY, CDR2 QGS. V shed 1 base and J shed 0 bases, with 13 bases lying between them. This CDR3 is 19 amino acids long. CDR3 DNA: TGTGCTCTTGGGGAACGATACTGTGGGGTCTCCTGGGACACCCGACAGATGTTTTTC. Encoded protein: CALGERYCGVSWDTRQMFF.

In regard to this clone: TCRdb pairs this DNA with a much larger clone's protein that differs at residue 8, likely a read error; the protein shown was translated from the DNA. V usage is TRDV2 and J usage is TRDJ3; a possible D gene is TRDD3 (5 bases). Trimming left V 0 bases short and J 0 bases short, with 17 bases between. The CDR3 has 20 residues. Germline V gene lookup returns CDR1 GEAIGNYY and CDR2 EKD. The DNA for the CDR3 is TGTGCCTGTGACACCGTTCTGAGATACAAGAGCTCCTGGGACACCCGACAGATGTTTTTC. Translating it yields CACDTVLRYKSSWDTRQMFF.

This clone has just a few counts. It differs at one base from a far larger clone, so likely a read error. Within the sample, other DNA sequences also encode this same CDR3. This chain connects TRDV3 to TRDJ1, with 9 bases that match TRDD3. As TCRdb names no J gene, one was assigned here on the basis of a DNA match to germline. In germline, CDR1 is TVYSNPD, CDR2 GDNSRS (reference sequence). The CDR3 covers 21 residues. J lost 0 bases, V lost 3 bases, and 26 bases had no gene match. The CDR3, as DNA: TGTGCCTTCCCTGACACCCTACTGGGGGACCCAAATCACTCGTACACCGATAAACTCATCTTT. It translates to CAFPDTLLGDPNHSYTDKLIF.